This T cell receptor beta chain was found in a study of blood T cell repertoires in COVID-19. For the study at large: COVID-19 samples collected from the United States, Italy and Spain covered acute and convalescent phases. In each case, the material was cDNA or gDNA derived from T cells, B-cell-depleted T cells, or PBMCs.

Germline values: CDR1 MGHDK, CDR2 SYGVNS. CDR3 length: 15 amino acids. V was pared by 5 bases and J by 5 bases, with 9 bases of the junction left unmatched. Under the authors' procedure: Estimation of nucleated cell counts relied on the amplification of reference gene primers. Clones were sequenced by immunoSEQ multiplex PCR, and TCRdb holds only the in-frame ones, with some missing. From that table come the V and J calls and clone size; the DNA was used to work out D and trimming. The sample yields 180,000 or so clones, around 83% seen once. The TCR was taken from a man between 18 and 35 years old with acute or convalescent COVID-19. This chain connects TRBV25-1 to TRBJ1-1, with 9 bases that match TRBD1. Sequenced: peripheral blood. CDR3 protein: CASSPGQGQGTEAFF. The CDR3 DNA reads TGTGCCAGCAGTCCCGGACAGGGGCAGGGTACTGAAGCTTTCTTT.